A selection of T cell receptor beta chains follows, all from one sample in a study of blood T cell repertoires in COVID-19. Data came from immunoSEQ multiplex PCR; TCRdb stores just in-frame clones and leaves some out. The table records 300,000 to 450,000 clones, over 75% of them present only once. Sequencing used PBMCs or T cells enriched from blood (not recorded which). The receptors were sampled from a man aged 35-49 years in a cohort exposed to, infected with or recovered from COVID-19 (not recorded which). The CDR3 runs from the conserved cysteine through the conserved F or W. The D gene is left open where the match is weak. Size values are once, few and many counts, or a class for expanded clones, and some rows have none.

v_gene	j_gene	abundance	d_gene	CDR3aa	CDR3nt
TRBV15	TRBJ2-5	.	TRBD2	CATSLGLGGGETQYF	TGTGCCACCAGCTTGGGACTAGGAGGAGGAGAGACCCAGTACTTC
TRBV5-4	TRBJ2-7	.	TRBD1	CASSLIGTGPSGQYF	TGTGCCAGCAGCTTGATAGGGACAGGGCCCTCGGGGCAGTACTTC
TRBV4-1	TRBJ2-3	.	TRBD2	CASSQDPGLAGASDTQYF	TGCGCCAGCAGCCAAGATCCCGGACTAGCGGGAGCTTCAGATACGCAGTATTTT
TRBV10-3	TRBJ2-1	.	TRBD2	CAISAREGLDEQFF	TGTGCCATCAGTGCCCGGGAGGGCCTCGATGAGCAGTTCTTC
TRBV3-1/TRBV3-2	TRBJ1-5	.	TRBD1	CASSQGQGVEGNQPQHF	TGTGCCAGCAGCCAAGGACAGGGTGTCGAGGGCAATCAGCCCCAGCATTTT
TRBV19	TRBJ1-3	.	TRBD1	CASSAGTGNRNTIYF	TGTGCCAGTAGTGCCGGGACAGGGAATCGAAACACCATATATTTT
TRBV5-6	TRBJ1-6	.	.	CASSTEGNSPLHF	TGTGCCAGCAGCACGGAGGGGAATTCACCCCTCCACTTT
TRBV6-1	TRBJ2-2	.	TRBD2	CASSEMASGRGTGELFF	TGTGCCAGCAGTGAAATGGCTAGCGGGAGAGGTACCGGGGAGCTGTTTTTT
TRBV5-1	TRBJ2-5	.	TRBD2	CASSLFSSGTNQETQYF	TGCGCCAGCAGCTTGTTTTCCTCTGGGACTAACCAAGAGACCCAGTACTTC
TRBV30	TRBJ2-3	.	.	CAWSLLGEDTDTQYF	TGTGCCTGGAGTCTGTTGGGGGAGGACACAGATACGCAGTATTTT
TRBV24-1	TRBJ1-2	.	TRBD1	CATSEDRANYGYTF	TGTGCCACCAGTGAAGACAGGGCTAACTATGGCTACACCTTC
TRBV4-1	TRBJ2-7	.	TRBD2	CASSQDPTSGYEQYF	TGCGCCAGCAGCCAAGATCCGACTAGCGGCTACGAGCAGTACTTC
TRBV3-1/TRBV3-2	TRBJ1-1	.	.	CASSQLNRAEAFF	TGTGCCAGCAGCCAACTTAACAGGGCTGAAGCTTTCTTT
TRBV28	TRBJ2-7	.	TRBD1	CATGVGRGLFNEQYF	TGTGCCACCGGGGTTGGCAGGGGGCTATTCAACGAGCAGTACTTC
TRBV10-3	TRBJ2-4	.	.	CAISKTSGDKNIQYF	TGTGCCATCAGTAAGACTAGTGGGGACAAAAACATTCAGTACTTC
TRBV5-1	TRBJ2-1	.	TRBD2	CASSPGPGRTYNEQFF	TGCGCCAGCAGCCCTGGACCCGGGAGGACCTACAATGAGCAGTTCTTC
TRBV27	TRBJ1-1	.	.	CASRLGGRTEAFF	TGTGCCAGCCGACTCGGGGGGAGGACTGAAGCTTTCTTT
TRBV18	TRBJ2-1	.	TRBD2	CASSPGLAAEQFF	TGTGCCAGCTCACCTGGACTAGCGGCTGAGCAGTTCTTC
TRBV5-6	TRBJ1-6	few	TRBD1	CASSLAGTGLGSPLHF	TGTGCCAGCAGCTTGGCGGGGACAGGGCTCGGGTCACCCCTCCACTTT
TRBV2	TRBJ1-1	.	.	CASGRDTVGIGAFF	TGTGCCAGCGGTAGGGACACGGTTGGTATTGGAGCTTTCTTT
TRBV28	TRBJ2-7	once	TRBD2	CASSLGTSGSRYEQYF	TGTGCCAGCAGTTTGGGAACTAGCGGGAGTCGATACGAGCAGTACTTC
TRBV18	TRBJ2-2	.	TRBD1	CASSPGQGGTGELFF	TGTGCCAGCTCACCGGGACAGGGCGGCACCGGGGAGCTGTTTTTT
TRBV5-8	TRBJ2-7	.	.	CASSLWQNTYEQYF	TGTGCCAGCAGCTTGTGGCAGAACACCTACGAGCAGTACTTC